A selection of T cell receptor beta chains follows, all from one sample in a study of shared clonotypes between healthy human individuals. Measured with immunoSEQ multiplex PCR; TCRdb has only the in-frame clones, and not every one. The repertoire has 600,000 or so clones, 95% to 98% of them found once; the top ten carry 0.25% to 0.35%. Sequencing input: naive CD8+ T cells sorted from blood. The receptors originated from a man aged 25 to 40 in good health. The CDR3 runs from the conserved cysteine through the conserved F or W. D genes are given only for firm matches. Not every row has a clone size; where given, it reads once, few, many or a size class.

j_call clone_size v_call d_call cdr3_nt cdr3_aa
TRBJ2-7 NA TRBV15 NA TGTGCCACCAGCATTCAACCGGGCTACGAGCAGTACTTC CATSIQPGYEQYF
TRBJ2-7 NA TRBV2 NA TGTGCCAGCAGCGCAACAGACTACGAGCAGTACTTC CASSATDYEQYF
TRBJ2-7 NA TRBV30 TRBD2 TGTGCCTGCCTCCTAGCGGGAGGTTTTGAGCAGTACTTC CACLLAGGFEQYF
TRBJ2-3 NA TRBV6-1 NA TGTGCCAGCAGTGAAGCTTGGACACCCGGAAACTTCACAGATACGCAGTATTTT CASSEAWTPGNFTDTQYF
TRBJ1-3 once TRBV7-7 TRBD1 TGTGCTAGCAGCCTCCGACAGGGCTTTGGAAACACCATATATTTT CASSLRQGFGNTIYF
TRBJ2-3 NA TRBV4-1 NA TGCGCCAGCAGCCAAGGGCCGAGCACAGATACGCAGTATTTT CASSQGPSTDTQYF
TRBJ2-1 NA TRBV29-1 TRBD1 TGCAGCGTTGGACAGGGGGATGCAAGTGAGCAGTTCTTC CSVGQGDASEQFF
TRBJ2-1 NA TRBV18 TRBD2 TGTGCCAGCTCACCTAACTCCGGGACTAGGGGTGAGCAGTTCTTC CASSPNSGTRGEQFF
TRBJ2-7 NA TRBV7-2 TRBD2 TGTGCCAGCAGCCCCGAGTTCACGGCTAGCGGGTTCTACGAGCAGTACTTC CASSPEFTASGFYEQYF
TRBJ1-5 NA TRBV18 TRBD1 TGTGCCAGCTCACAGCTGCGGAACAGGGGGGAATGGCAGCCCCAGCATTTT CASSQLRNRGEWQPQHF
TRBJ2-7 NA TRBV19 TRBD2 TGTGCCAGTAGTCGACTAGCGGCTCGGGACGAGCAGTACTTC CASSRLAARDEQYF
TRBJ2-7 NA TRBV27 TRBD2 TGTGCCAGCAGTATCTCTAGCGGGAGTGGCTACGAGCAGTACTTC CASSISSGSGYEQYF
TRBJ1-4 NA TRBV7-2 TRBD1 TGTGCCAGCAGCCACAGGGGGCTGAGTGAAAAACTGTTTTTT CASSHRGLSEKLFF
TRBJ1-1 NA TRBV7-2 NA TGTGCCAGCAGCTTAGAGGCGGTCAGTATGAACACTGAAGCTTTCTTT CASSLEAVSMNTEAFF
TRBJ2-3 NA TRBV28 NA TGTGCCAGCAACAAGGGGGGGAGAAAAGATACGCAGTATTTT CASNKGGRKDTQYF
TRBJ2-1 NA TRBV2 TRBD1 TGTGCCAGTCTCGGCGGGACAGGGGGCTCTGTGACCTACAATGAGCAGTTCTTC CASLGGTGGSVTYNEQFF
TRBJ2-7 NA TRBV10-3 NA TGTGCCATCAGTGAGGGAACAGCGGAAGAGCAGTACTTC CAISEGTAEEQYF
TRBJ2-7 NA TRBV7-9 NA TGTGCCAGCAGCTCATTTGGGCCAAGCTCCTACGAGCAGTACTTC CASSSFGPSSYEQYF
TRBJ2-5 NA TRBV5-1 NA TGCGCCAGCAGCTTGGCCCGGGCAGGGAGAGGTGTGGAGACCCAGTACTTC CASSLARAGRGVETQYF
TRBJ2-7 NA TRBV4-3 NA TGCGCCAGCAGCCAACAGGCGGACACCTCCTACGAGCAGTACTTC CASSQQADTSYEQYF
TRBJ2-1 once TRBV5-1 TRBD2 TGCGCCAGCAGCTCTAGCGGGAGGACAGACAATGAGCAGTTCTTC CASSSSGRTDNEQFF
TRBJ2-7 NA TRBV7-9 NA TGTGCCAGCAGCTTAGCAGGGGAACACTACTACGAGCAGTACTTC CASSLAGEHYYEQYF
TRBJ2-1 NA TRBV5-6 TRBD1 TGTGCCAGCAGCTTGGTAGGAGGACAGGGGGTGGATGAGCAGTTCTTC CASSLVGGQGVDEQFF
TRBJ2-7 NA TRBV18 NA TGTGCCAGTTCTCTGGGGGGAGGTGACGAGCAGTACTTC CASSLGGGDEQYF
TRBJ1-2 NA TRBV4-2 TRBD1 TGTGCCAGCAGCACGACTGTAGGGGACAGGGGGTATGGCTACACCTTC CASSTTVGDRGYGYTF
TRBJ2-7 NA TRBV11-2 TRBD2 TGTGCCAGCAGGTCCGGGACTAGCGGGCAGTACTTC CASRSGTSGQYF
TRBJ2-7 NA TRBV27 TRBD1 TGTGCCAGCAGTACCTTGGGGGGACAGGAAACCTACGAGCAGTACTTC CASSTLGGQETYEQYF